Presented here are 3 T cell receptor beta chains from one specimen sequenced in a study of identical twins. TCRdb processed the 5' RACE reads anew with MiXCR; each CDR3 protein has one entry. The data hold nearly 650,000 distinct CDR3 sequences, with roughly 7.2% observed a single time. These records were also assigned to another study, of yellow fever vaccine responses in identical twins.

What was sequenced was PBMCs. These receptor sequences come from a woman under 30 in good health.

DNA of the CDR3: TGCGCCAGCAGCACTGAGAACACTGAAGCTTTCTTT. Protein sequence: CASSTENTEAFF. V is TRBV5-1 and J is TRBJ1-1; D is unclear. V gave up 4 bases and J gave up 1 base, with 5 bases separating them. The CDR3 is 12 residues long. From germline, CDR1 is SGHRS and CDR2 YFSETQ.

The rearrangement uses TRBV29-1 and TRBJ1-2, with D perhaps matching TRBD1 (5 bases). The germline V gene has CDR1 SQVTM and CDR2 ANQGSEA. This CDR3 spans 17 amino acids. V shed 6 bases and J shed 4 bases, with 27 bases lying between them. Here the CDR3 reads CSVPYDSMGYWVYGYTF. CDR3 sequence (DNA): TGCAGCGTCCCCTACGACAGCATGGGCTACTGGGTCTATGGCTACACCTTC.

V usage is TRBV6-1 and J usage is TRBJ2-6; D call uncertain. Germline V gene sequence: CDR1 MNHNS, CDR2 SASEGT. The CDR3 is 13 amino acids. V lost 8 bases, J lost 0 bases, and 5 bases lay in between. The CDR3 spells CASALSGANVLTF. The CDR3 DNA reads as TGTGCCAGCGCGCTCTCTGGGGCCAACGTCCTGACTTTC.